Shown below are 6 T cell receptor beta chains from a single sample sequenced in a study of shared clonotypes between healthy human individuals. Naive CD8 cells were CD45RO-negative, positively selected for CCR7, excluding terminally differentiated effector memory CD45RA+ cells. Generated by immunoSEQ multiplex PCR, the TCRdb table keeps only in-frame clones and is missing some. The table lists about 2.1 million clones, roughly 95% of them singletons, with 1.5% to 2% in the top ten. Sequenced sample: naive CD8+ T cells from PBMCs. The receptors stem from a man between 18 and 35 years old in good health. Some clones in this sample may be carry-over from other donors' samples.

In this sample, this clone turned up once. The genes are TRBV4-1 and TRBJ1-1; a possible D gene is TRBD1 (6 bases). CDR3 length equals 17 residues. Germline-derived CDR1 and CDR2 are MGHRA and YSYEKL. V was pared by 1 base and J by 4 bases, with 19 bases between. The DNA of the CDR3 is TGCGCCAGCAGCCAAGCGGCCAGGGGTCGGGGAACCACTGAAGCTTTCTTT. This codes for CASSQAARGRGTTEAFF.

The V gene is TRBV27, the J gene TRBJ2-3; D gene unclear. The germline V and J ends were trimmed by 7 bases and 0 bases, with 14 bases remaining between them. The germline V gene has CDR1 MNHEY and CDR2 SMNVEV (reference sequence). This CDR3 spans 15 amino acids. The CDR3 loop is CASTPLLGSTDTQYF. DNA of the CDR3: TGTGCCAGCACCCCACTCCTCGGGAGCACAGATACGCAGTATTTT.

About this clone itself: Other DNA sequences within the sample encode an identical CDR3. This rearrangement joins TRBV7-9 to TRBJ1-5; unclear D gene. The CDR3 is made up of 14 amino acids. Trimming left V 5 bases short and J 0 bases short, with 8 bases between. The germline V gene has CDR1 SEHNR and CDR2 FQNEAQ (reference sequence). The CDR3 region has the DNA TGTGCCAGCAGCCCACCTTATAGCAATCAGCCCCAGCATTTT. This gives the protein CASSPPYSNQPQHF.

The rearrangement uses TRBV4-1 and TRBJ1-1; 7 positions match TRBD1. V was pared by 4 bases and J by 7 bases, with 9 bases of the junction left unmatched. Germline values: CDR1 MGHRA, CDR2 YSYEKL. This CDR3 is 14 amino acids long. The CDR3 coding sequence is TGCGCCAGCAGCCGAGTTGGACAGGTCAGTGAAGCTTTCTTT. Translating gives CASSRVGQVSEAFF.

This chain links TRBV27 with TRBJ1-1, with D possibly TRBD1 on 5 matching bases. With 4 bases removed from V and 1 base from J, the gap between germline ends came to 19 bases. The CDR3 totals 17 residues. Germline-derived CDR1 and CDR2 are MNHEY and SMNVEV (reference sequence). The chain's CDR3 is CASSSSHGGWANTEAFF. DNA for the CDR3: TGTGCCAGCAGTTCTTCCCATGGGGGGTGGGCGAACACTGAAGCTTTCTTT.

The DNA of the CDR3 is TGCGCCAGCAGCCAAGAATACTCAGGGGGAAAAACAGATACGCAGTATTTT. The encoded protein is CASSQEYSGGKTDTQYF. The genes are TRBV4-3 and TRBJ2-3; 7 bases agree with TRBD1. This CDR3 region has 17 residues. The V segment lost 0 bases and the J segment 3 bases; nucleotides outside the gene matches: 9. The germline gives CDR1 LGHNA, CDR2 YSLEER.